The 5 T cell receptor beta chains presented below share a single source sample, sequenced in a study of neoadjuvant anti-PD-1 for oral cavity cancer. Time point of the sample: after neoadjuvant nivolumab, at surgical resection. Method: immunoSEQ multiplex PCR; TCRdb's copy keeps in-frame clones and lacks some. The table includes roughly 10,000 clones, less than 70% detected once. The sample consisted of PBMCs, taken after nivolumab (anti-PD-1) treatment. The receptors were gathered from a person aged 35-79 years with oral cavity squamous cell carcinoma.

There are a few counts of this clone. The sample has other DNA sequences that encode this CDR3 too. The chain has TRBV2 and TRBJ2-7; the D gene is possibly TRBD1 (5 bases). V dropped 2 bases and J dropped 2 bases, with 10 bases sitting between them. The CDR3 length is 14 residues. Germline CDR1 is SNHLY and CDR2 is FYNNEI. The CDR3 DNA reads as TGTGCCAGCAGTGAACAGGGTATTACCTACGAGCAGTACTTC. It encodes CASSEQGITYEQYF.

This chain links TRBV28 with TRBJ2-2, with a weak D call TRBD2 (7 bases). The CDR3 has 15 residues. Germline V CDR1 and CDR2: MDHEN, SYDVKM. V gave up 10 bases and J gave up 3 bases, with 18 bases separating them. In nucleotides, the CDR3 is TGTGCCACCCCCCGGGGGGCGACGGACACCGGGGAGCTGTTTTTT. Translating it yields CATPRGATDTGELFF.

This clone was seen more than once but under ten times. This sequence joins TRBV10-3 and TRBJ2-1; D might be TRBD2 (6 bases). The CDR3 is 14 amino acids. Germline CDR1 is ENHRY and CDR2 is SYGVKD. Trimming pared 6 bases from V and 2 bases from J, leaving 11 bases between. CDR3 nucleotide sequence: TGTGCCATCAGGGGGGACTCCGCCTACAATGAGCAGTTCTTC. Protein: CAIRGDSAYNEQFF.

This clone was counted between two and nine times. The DNA of the CDR3 is TGTGCCAGCAGTTTGGGTGCGACAGGGCGCCACGAGCAGTACTTC. Protein product: CASSLGATGRHEQYF. The chain uses TRBV28 and TRBJ2-7; 7 nucleotides match TRBD1. Losses at the gene ends were 3 bases for V and 5 bases for J; bases not matched to a gene: 10. The CDR3 spans 15 residues. From germline, CDR1 is MDHEN and CDR2 SYDVKM.

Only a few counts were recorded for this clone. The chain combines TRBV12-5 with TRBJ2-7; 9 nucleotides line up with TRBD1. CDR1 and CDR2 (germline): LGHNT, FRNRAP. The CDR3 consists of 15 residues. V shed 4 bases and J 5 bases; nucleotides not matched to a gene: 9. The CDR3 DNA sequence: TGTGCTAGTGGTTCCCCCGGGACAGGGATCCACGAGCAGTACTTC. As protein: CASGSPGTGIHEQYF.